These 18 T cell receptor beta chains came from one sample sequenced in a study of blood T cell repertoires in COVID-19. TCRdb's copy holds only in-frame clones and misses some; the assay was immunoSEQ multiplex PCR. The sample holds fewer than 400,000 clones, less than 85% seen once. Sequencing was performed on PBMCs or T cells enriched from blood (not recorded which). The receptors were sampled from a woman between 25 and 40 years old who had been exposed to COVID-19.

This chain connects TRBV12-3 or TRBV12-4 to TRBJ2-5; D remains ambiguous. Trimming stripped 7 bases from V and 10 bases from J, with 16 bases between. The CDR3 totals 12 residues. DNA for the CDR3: TGTGCCAGCACCCTATCCGCCGGAGACCAGTACTTC. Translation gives CASTLSAGDQYF.

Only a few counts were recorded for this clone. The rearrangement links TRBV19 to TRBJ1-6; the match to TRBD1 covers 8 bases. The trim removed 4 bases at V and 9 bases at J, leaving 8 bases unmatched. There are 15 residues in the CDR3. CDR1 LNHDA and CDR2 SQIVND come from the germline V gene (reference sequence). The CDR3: CASSNGQGDRSPLHF. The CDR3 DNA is TGTGCCAGTAGTAACGGACAGGGCGACCGTTCACCCCTCCACTTT. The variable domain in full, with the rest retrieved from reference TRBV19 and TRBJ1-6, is DGGITQSPKYLFRKEGQNVTLSCEQNLNHDAMYWYRQDPGQGLRLIYYSQIVNDFQKGDIAEGYSVSREKKESFPLTVTSAQKNPTAFYLCASSNGQGDRSPLHFGNGTRLTVT.

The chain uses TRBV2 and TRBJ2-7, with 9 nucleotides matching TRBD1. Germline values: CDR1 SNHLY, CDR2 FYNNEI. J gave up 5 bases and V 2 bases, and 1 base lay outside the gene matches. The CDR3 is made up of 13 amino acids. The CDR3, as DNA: TGTGCCAGCAGTGAATGGACAGGGGACGAGCAGTACTTC. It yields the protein CASSEWTGDEQYF.

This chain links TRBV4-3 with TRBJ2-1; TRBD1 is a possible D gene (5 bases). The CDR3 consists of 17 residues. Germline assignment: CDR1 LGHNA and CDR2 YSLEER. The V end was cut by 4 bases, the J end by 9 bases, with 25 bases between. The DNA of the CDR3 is TGCGCCAGCAGCCCTCCAACCACCGGTCTTTTTAGGGGTGAGCAGTTCTTC. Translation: CASSPPTTGLFRGEQFF.

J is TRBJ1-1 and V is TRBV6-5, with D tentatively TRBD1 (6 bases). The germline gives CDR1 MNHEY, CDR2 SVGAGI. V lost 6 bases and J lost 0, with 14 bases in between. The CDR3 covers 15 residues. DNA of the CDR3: TGTGCCAGCAGGTCGCTACAGGGCGTGAACACTGAAGCTTTCTTT. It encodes CASRSLQGVNTEAFF.

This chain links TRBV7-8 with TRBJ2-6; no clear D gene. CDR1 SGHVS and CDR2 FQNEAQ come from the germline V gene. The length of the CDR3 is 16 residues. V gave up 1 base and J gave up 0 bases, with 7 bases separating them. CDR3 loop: CASSLVADSGANVLTF. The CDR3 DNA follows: TGTGCCAGCAGCTTAGTTGCAGACTCTGGGGCCAACGTCCTGACTTTC.

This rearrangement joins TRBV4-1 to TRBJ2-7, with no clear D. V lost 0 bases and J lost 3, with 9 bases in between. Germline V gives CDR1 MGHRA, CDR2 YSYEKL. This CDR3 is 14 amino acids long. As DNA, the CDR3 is TGCGCCAGCAGCCAAGAACATAAGTTCTACGAGCAGTACTTC. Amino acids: CASSQEHKFYEQYF.

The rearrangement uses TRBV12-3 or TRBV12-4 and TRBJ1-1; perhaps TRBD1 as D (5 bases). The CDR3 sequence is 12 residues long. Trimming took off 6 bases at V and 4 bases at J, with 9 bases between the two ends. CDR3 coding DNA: TGTGCCAGCAGCTATACAGGCACTGAAGCTTTCTTT. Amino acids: CASSYTGTEAFF.

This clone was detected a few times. Here the CDR3 DNA reads TGTGCCAGCAGACGGGGCCCAGGGGATGAGCAGTTCTTC. It is translated as CASRRGPGDEQFF. The genes are TRBV2 and TRBJ2-1, with D possibly being TRBD1 (6 bases). This CDR3 contains 13 residues. The ends were cut back, 6 bases at V and 8 bases at J, with 14 bases in the middle. Germline values: CDR1 SNHLY, CDR2 FYNNEI.

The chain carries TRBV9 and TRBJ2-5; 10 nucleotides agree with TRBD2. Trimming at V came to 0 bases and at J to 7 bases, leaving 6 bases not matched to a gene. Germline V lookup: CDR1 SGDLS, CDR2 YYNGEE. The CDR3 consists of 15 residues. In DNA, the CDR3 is TGTGCCAGCAGCGTAGCTTTAGCGGGGGGTGGGACCCAGTACTTC. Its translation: CASSVALAGGGTQYF.

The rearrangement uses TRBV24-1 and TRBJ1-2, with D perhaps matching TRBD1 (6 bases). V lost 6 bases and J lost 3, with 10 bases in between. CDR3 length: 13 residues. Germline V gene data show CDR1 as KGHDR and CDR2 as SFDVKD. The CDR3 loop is CATSTGIDYGYTF. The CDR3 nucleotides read TGTGCCACCAGTACAGGGATTGACTATGGCTACACCTTC.

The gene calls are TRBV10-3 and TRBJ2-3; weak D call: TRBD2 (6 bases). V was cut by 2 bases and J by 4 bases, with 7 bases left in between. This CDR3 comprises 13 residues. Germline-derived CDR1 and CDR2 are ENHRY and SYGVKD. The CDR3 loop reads CAISERESDTQYF. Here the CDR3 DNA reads TGTGCCATCAGTGAGCGGGAGTCAGATACGCAGTATTTT.

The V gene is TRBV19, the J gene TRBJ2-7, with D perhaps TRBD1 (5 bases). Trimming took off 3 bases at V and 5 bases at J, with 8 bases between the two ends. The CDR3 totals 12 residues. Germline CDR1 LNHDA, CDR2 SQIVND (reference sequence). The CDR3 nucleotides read TGTGCCAGTAGTATGGGGCAGGACGAGCAGTACTTC. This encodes CASSMGQDEQYF.

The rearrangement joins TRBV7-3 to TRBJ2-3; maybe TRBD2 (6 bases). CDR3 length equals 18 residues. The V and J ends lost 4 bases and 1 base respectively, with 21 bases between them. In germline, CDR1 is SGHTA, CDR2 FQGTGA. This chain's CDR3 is CASSSIPLGASGTDTQYF. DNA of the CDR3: TGTGCCAGCAGCTCGATCCCACTCGGCGCTAGCGGCACAGATACGCAGTATTTT. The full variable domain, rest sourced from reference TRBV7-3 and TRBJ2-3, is GAGVSQTPSNKVTEKGKYVELRCDPISGHTALYWYRQSLGQGPEFLIYFQGTGAADDSGLPNDRFFAVRPEGSVSTLKIQRTERGDSAVYLCASSSIPLGASGTDTQYFGPGTRLTVL.

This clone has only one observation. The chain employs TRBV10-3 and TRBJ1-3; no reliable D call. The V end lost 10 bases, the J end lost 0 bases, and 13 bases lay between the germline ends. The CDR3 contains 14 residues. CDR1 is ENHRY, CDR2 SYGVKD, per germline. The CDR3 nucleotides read TGTGCCACTAAAGAAACGATCTCTGGAAACACCATATATTTT. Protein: CATKETISGNTIYF.

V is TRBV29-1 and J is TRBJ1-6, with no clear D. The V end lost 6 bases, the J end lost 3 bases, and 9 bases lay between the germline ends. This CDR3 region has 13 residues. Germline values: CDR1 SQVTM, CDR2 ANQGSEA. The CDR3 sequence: CSVRRVYNSPLHF. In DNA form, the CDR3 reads TGCAGCGTGAGACGGGTCTATAATTCACCCCTCCACTTT.

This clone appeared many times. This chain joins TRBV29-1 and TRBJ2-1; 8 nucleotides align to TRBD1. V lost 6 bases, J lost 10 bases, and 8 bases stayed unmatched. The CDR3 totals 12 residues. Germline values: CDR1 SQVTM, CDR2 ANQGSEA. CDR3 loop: CSVLTGVGEQFF. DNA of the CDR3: TGCAGCGTCCTGACAGGGGTTGGGGAGCAGTTCTTC.

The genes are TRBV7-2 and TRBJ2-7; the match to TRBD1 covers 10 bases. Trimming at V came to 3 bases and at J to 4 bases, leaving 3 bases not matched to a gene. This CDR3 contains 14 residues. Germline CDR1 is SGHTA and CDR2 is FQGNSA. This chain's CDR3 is CASSLGQGLYEQYF. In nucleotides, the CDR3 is TGTGCCAGCAGCTTGGGACAGGGGTTATACGAGCAGTACTTC.